This TCR beta chain was recovered during a study of blood T cell repertoires in COVID-19 (dated by TCRdb to 2018 to 2021). As for the study more broadly: Samples from collaborators originated in the United States, Italy and Spain and spanned both the acute and convalescent phases of COVID-19. The sample metadata nearly always contained a de-identified subject ID, COVID-19 status, age in years and sex. The dataset comprised deeply sampled blood TCRbeta repertoires from subjects exposed to, actively infected with, or recovered from COVID-19. The samples were drawn from two sources: the first 160 participants of the ongoing ImmuneRACE study, and about 1,300 subjects contributed by 6 global collaborators. A freely available public database, intended as a resource for researchers studying the immune response to SARS-CoV-2, is where the repertoires were released. The material from the prospective study consisted of cDNA or gDNA derived from T cells, B-cell-depleted T cells, or PBMCs. HLA class I and class II types, where available, came from metadata supplied by the sample provider rather than from assay-based typing.

V and J are trimmed by 3 bases and 0 bases, and the gene matches miss 7 bases of the junction. From its cysteine to its phenylalanine, the CDR3 spans 19 amino acids. Only the CDR3 DNA stays, 57 bases, in frame from base 1. Based on the germline V gene (reference sequence), the CDR1 and CDR2 sequences are SEHNR and FQNEAQ. A word on this clone: Its antigen remains unidentified. No base quality values were provided; no much bigger clone lies one nucleotide off.

The immunoSEQ Assay, a bias-controlled multiplex PCR, was used to amplify TCRbeta CDR3 regions from genomic DNA. Under the source paper's analysis protocol: Within the assay, amplification of reference gene primers was used to estimate how many nucleated cells each sample contained. To quantify the absolute abundance of each unique TCRbeta CDR3 rearrangement, sequence reads were collapsed and filtered. For each sample, productive Simpson clonality was calculated as the square root of Simpson's diversity index across productive rearrangements. TCRdb re-hosts the immuneACCESS table, in-frame sequences only. Its copies lack some clones; in the studies checked, an unresolved V gene accounts for under half of them, and the cause for the rest is not known. That table supplies the V and J calls and clone size; D and trimming were determined from the DNA. This sample has about 190,000 clones in its table, and roughly three quarters of those were observed once. Jointly, the top ten make up about an eighth of the sample.

At one collaborating source in Seattle, patients were enrolled during active infection and were followed longitudinally through the course of disease. Whole blood was collected in K2EDTA tubes by collaborating institutions according to the institutions' own protocols. For TCRbeta analysis, collaborator samples were shipped as frozen whole blood, as isolated PBMCs, or as DNA extracted from either sample type. What the research found in general, with its limitations: The amount of clinical and demographic metadata varied by source and participant and was provided uncurated.

The V and J genes are TRBV7-9 and TRBJ2-2; 13 central bases correspond to TRBD2. The sequenced material came from peripheral blood. This TCR was sampled from a woman aged 80 or over with COVID-19, enrolled during active disease. The nucleotides are TGTGCCAGCAGCTTTCGTAGAGGGACTAGCGGGACGAACACCGGGGAGCTGTTTTTT. Translation gives CASSFRRGTSGTNTGELFF.